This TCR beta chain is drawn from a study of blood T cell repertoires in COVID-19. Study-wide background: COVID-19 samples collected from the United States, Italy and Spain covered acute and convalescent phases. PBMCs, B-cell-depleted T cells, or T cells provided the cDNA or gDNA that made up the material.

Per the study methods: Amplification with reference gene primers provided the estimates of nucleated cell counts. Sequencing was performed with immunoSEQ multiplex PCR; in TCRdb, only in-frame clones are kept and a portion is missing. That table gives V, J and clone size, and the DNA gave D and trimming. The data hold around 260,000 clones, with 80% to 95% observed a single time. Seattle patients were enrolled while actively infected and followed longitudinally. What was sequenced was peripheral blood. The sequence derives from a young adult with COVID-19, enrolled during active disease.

CDR3 bases: TGTGCCAGCAGCCAAGACGCCACTGTGCAAGAGACCCAGTACTTC. Translating gives CASSQDATVQETQYF. The rearrangement uses TRBV3-1 (or the pseudogene TRBV3-2) and TRBJ2-5; D is uncertain. Germline V gives CDR1 LGHDT, CDR2 YNNKEL (reference sequence). Trimming left V 0 bases short and J 2 bases short, with 10 bases between. The CDR3 totals 15 residues.